The present T cell receptor (beta chain) was sequenced within a study of blood T cell repertoires in COVID-19. Trimming removed 4 bases at V and 7 bases at J, with 14 bases between. From germline, CDR1 is LNHDA and CDR2 SQIVND (reference sequence). The CDR3 extends over 14 amino acids. Produced via immunoSEQ multiplex PCR; TCRdb's table is partial and in-frame only. The profile shows around 180,000 clones, about nine tenths of them singletons. This TCR came from a man in his 60s with acute or convalescent COVID-19. The chain couples TRBV19 to TRBJ1-5, with TRBD1 as a possible D gene (6 bases). Sequencing was performed on peripheral blood. The CDR3 DNA is TGTGCCAGTAGTACGGGACACCTTGAGCAGCCCCAGCATTTT. Its protein is CASSTGHLEQPQHF. Filled out from reference TRBV19 and TRBJ1-5, the complete variable domain reads DGGITQSPKYLFRKEGQNVTLSCEQNLNHDAMYWYRQDPGQGLRLIYYSQIVNDFQKGDIAEGYSVSREKKESFPLTVTSAQKNPTAFYLCASSTGHLEQPQHFGDGTRLSIL.